This T cell receptor beta chain emerged from a study of cytomegalovirus exposure and HLA in healthy donors. This CDR3 has 14 residues. Per germline, CDR1 SGHRS and CDR2 YFSETQ. Germline trimming cut 4 bases from V and 7 bases from J; bases unmatched to any gene: 8. Details on this clone: Its antigen is as yet unknown.

Points from the study as a whole: TCR beta sequences numbering more than 15,000 were associated with HLA alleles at 0.05 false discovery rate in a later analysis. Cytomegalovirus-associated status was assigned to 164 TCR beta chains. Analysis was carried out at a later point, and it linked a missense DCLRE1C variant to TCR beta V- and J-gene trimming. What was likely a sequencing artifact was a cluster of highly shared sequence variants.

Amplification used 60 Vbeta primers and 13 Jbeta primers. TCRdb's table, derived via immunoSEQ multiplex PCR, lists solely in-frame clones and lacks some. The sample lists about 120,000 clones, about 83% seen once, with 2.5% to 3% in the top ten. The rearrangement uses TRBV5-1 and TRBJ2-1; 7 nucleotides match TRBD1. The clonotype comes from a woman between 40 and 50 years old in good health and CMV-seropositive. Sequenced input: PBMCs. CDR3 loop: CASSPTGANNEQFF. In nucleotides, the CDR3 is TGCGCCAGCAGCCCTACAGGGGCGAATAATGAGCAGTTCTTC. Full variable domain (remainder filled in from reference TRBV5-1 and TRBJ2-1): KAGVTQTPRYLIKTRGQQVTLSCSPISGHRSVSWYQQTPGQGLQFLFEYFSETQRNKGNFPGRFSGRQFSNSRSEMNVSTLELGDSALYLCASSPTGANNEQFFGPGTRLTVL.